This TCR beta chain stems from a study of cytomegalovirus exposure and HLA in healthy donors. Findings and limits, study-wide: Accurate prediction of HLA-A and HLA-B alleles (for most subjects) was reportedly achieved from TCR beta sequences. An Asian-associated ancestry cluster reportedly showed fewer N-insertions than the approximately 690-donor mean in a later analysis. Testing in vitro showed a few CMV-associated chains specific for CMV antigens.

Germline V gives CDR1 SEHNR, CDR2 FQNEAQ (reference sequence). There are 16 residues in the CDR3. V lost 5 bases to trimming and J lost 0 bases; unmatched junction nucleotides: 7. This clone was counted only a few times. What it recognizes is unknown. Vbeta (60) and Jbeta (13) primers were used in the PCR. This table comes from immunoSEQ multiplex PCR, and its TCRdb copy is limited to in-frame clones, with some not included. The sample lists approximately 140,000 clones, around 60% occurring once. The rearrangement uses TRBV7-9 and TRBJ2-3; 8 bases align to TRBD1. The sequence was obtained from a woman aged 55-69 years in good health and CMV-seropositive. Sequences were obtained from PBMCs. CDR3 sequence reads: CASSLRTGTSTDTQYF. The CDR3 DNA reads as TGTGCCAGCAGCCTGAGGACAGGGACTAGCACAGATACGCAGTATTTT. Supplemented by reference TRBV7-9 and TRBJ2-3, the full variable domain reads DTGVSQNPRHKITKRGQNVTFRCDPISEHNRLYWYRQTLGQGPEFLTYFQNEAQLEKSRLLSDRFSAERPKGSFSTLEIQRTEQGDSAMYLCASSLRTGTSTDTQYFGPGTRLTVL.